The 2 T cell receptor beta chains reported below all come from one sample, sequenced in a study of technical replicates of blood from several donors. Assay: immunoSEQ multiplex PCR; the TCRdb copy retains only in-frame clones and omits some. Among about 69,000 clones listed, 80% to 90% were seen once. The sequenced sample consisted of PBMCs. The receptors originated from a human donor in good health. Some clones in this sample may be carry-over from other donors' samples.

V usage is TRBV9 and J usage is TRBJ2-1; 8 bases line up with TRBD2. Germline trimming cut 4 bases from V and 9 bases from J; bases unmatched to any gene: 9. Germline loops: CDR1 SGDLS, CDR2 YYNGEE. This CDR3 has 14 amino acids. CDR3 amino acids: CASSISGSFGEQFF. In DNA, the CDR3 is TGTGCCAGCAGCATCAGCGGGAGTTTTGGTGAGCAGTTCTTC.

The V and J genes are TRBV7-2 and TRBJ1-4; D call uncertain. Germline V gene sequence: CDR1 SGHTA, CDR2 FQGNSA. V was pared by 3 bases and J by 10 bases, with 18 bases between. This CDR3 contains 15 residues. The CDR3, as DNA: TGTGCCAGCAGCTTTCTAGCACAAGAGAACGCAAAACTGTTTTTT. Encoded protein: CASSFLAQENAKLFF.